This T cell receptor (beta chain) comes out of a study of blood T cell repertoires in COVID-19. Study at large: T cells, B-cell-depleted T cells, or PBMCs supplied cDNA or gDNA.

The CDR3 sequence is 15 residues long. V shed 8 bases, J shed 6 bases, and the junction held 11 bases outside the gene matches. TCRdb keeps only in-frame clones here, not all; method: immunoSEQ multiplex PCR. The repertoire holds more than 150,000 clones, with approximately 94% as singletons. The count of this clone is one. V and J are TRBV5-3 and TRBJ1-6; TRBD1 agrees at 7 bases. TRBV5-3 is assigned to the ORF class and has an uncertain function. Material for sequencing was peripheral blood. The receptor comes from a man aged 25 to 45 with COVID-19, enrolled during active disease. The CDR3 DNA reads TGTGCCAGCGCAACCCCGGGACAGATTAATTCACCCCTCCACTTT. Its translation is CASATPGQINSPLHF.